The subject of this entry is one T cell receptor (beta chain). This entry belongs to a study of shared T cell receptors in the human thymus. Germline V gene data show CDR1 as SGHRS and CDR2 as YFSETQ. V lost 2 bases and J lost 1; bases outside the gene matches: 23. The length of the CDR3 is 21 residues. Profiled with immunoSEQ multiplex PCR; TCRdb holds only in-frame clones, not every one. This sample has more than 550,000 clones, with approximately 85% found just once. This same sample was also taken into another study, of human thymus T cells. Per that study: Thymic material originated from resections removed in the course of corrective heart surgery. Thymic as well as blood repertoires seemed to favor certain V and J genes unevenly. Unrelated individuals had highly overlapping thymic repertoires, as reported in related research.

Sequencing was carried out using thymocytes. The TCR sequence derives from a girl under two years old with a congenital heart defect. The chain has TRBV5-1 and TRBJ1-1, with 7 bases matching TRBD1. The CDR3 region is CASSFGGDTGTDQAKNTEAFF. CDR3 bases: TGCGCCAGCAGCTTTGGTGGAGATACCGGGACAGATCAAGCTAAGAACACTGAAGCTTTCTTT.